This T cell receptor beta chain was captured in a study of cytomegalovirus exposure and HLA in healthy donors. Points from the study as a whole: Accurate prediction of most subjects' HLA-A and HLA-B alleles from TCR beta sequences was reported.

The PCR was carried out with 60 Vbeta primers and 13 Jbeta primers. The method was immunoSEQ multiplex PCR; TCRdb's version includes in-frame clones alone and lacks a portion of them. Of approximately 110,000 clones listed, about 80% were seen once; the top ten hold 2% to 2.5%. Details on this clone: Its antigen is unknown.

Germline CDR1 SQVTM, CDR2 ANQGSEA. The CDR3 loop spans 13 amino acids. Sequencing input: PBMCs. The chain joins TRBV29-1 to TRBJ1-1, with a possible D match to TRBD1 (5 bases). This TCR was sampled from a man aged 25-45 years in good health and CMV-seronegative. This CDR3 is CSQIDQGNTEAFF. The CDR3 coding sequence is TGCAGTCAGATAGACCAGGGGAACACTGAAGCTTTCTTT.